Below, 17 T cell receptor beta chains from the same sample are listed, as sequenced in a study of T cells in Graves' hyperthyroidism and ophthalmopathy. Authors of the study amplified TCR beta CDR3 regions from RNA transcripts. The study used the HTBI primer set for a first-round RT-PCR of the TCR CDR3. TCRdb itself ran the multiplex PCR reads through MiXCR, one entry per CDR3 protein. The sample lists approximately 610,000 distinct CDR3 sequences; roughly 14% were seen once. Sequencing input: blood. Receptor source: a woman aged 40 to 50 with Graves' ophthalmopathy.

This clonotype came up many times. In nucleotides, the CDR3 is TGTGCCACCAGCAGAGGATCCGGGGAGCTGTTTTTT. As protein: CATSRGSGELFF. The rearrangement links TRBV15 to TRBJ2-2; D call uncertain. The V and J ends lost 1 base and 6 bases respectively, with 3 bases between them. Germline V gene sequence: CDR1 LNHNV, CDR2 YYDKDF (reference sequence). The CDR3 totals 12 residues.

This clonotype was counted between two and nine times. J is TRBJ2-2 and V is TRBV7-3; the D call may be TRBD1 or TRBD2 (5 bases each). V was trimmed by 5 bases and J by 4 bases, leaving 14 bases between them. The germline V gene has CDR1 SGHTA and CDR2 FQGTGA. CDR3 length equals 15 residues. This CDR3 reads CASSQFGTATGELFF. CDR3 DNA sequence: TGTGCCAGCAGCCAGTTTGGGACGGCCACCGGGGAGCTGTTTTTT.

This clonotype occurred a few times. This chain links TRBV27 with TRBJ2-7; D is undetermined. Per germline, CDR1 MNHEY and CDR2 SMNVEV (reference sequence). The CDR3 spans 15 residues. Deletions cut 6 bases from V and 0 bases from J, with 15 bases between. This chain's CDR3 is CASRGPSSYSYEQYF. The CDR3 DNA reads as TGTGCCAGCAGGGGCCCGTCCTCTTACTCCTACGAGCAGTACTTC.

This chain uses TRBV12-3 or TRBV12-4 with TRBJ2-5, with 8 bases fitting TRBD2. This CDR3 spans 13 amino acids. After removal of 10 bases from V and 3 bases from J, the junction contained 7 bases not matched to a gene. In DNA, the CDR3 is TGTGCCATCGGAGGTAGCGGGAAAGAGACCCAGTACTTC. Amino acids: CAIGGSGKETQYF.

In its sample, this clonotype was seen many times. The genes are TRBV7-2 and TRBJ2-5; 11 bases agree with TRBD2. J lost 3 bases, V lost 5 bases, and 5 bases had no gene match. CDR1 and CDR2 (germline): SGHTA, FQGNSA. CDR3 length equals 15 residues. The CDR3 loop is CASSPLAGGEETQYF. The CDR3 bases are TGTGCCAGCAGCCCTTTAGCGGGAGGGGAAGAGACCCAGTACTTC. Using reference TRBV7-2 and TRBJ2-5 for the parts outside the CDR3, the full variable domain is GAGVSQSPSNKVTEKGKDVELRCDPISGHTALYWYRQSLGQGLEFLIYFQGNSAPDKSGLPSDRFSAERTGGSVSTLTIQRTQQEDSAVYLCASSPLAGGEETQYFGPGTRLLVL.

At least ten counts were recorded for this clonotype. This rearrangement joins TRBV30 to TRBJ2-1; TRBD1 aligns across 8 bases. This CDR3 has 13 residues. Unmatched junction bases numbered 1, after V lost 1 base and J lost 5 bases. The germline V gene has CDR1 GTSNPN and CDR2 SVGIG (reference sequence). The chain's CDR3 is CAWSGTGHNEQFF. As DNA, the CDR3 is TGTGCCTGGAGTGGGACAGGGCACAATGAGCAGTTCTTC.

The chain recombines TRBV10-3 with TRBJ1-3; D is unclear. Germline assignment: CDR1 ENHRY and CDR2 SYGVKD. The CDR3 extends over 15 amino acids. V was trimmed by 2 bases and J by 0 bases, leaving 8 bases between them. DNA of the CDR3: TGTGCCATCAGTGAGGGGCCTCTCTCTGGAAACACCATATATTTT. Protein sequence: CAISEGPLSGNTIYF.

The chain is built from TRBV11-2 and TRBJ2-7; 11 nucleotides match TRBD2. This CDR3 has 19 amino acids. The junction had 13 bases not matched to a gene; V was cut back by 0 bases and J by 3 bases. The germline V gene encodes CDR1 SGHAT and CDR2 FQNNGV. The CDR3: CASSLEGLAGGLLFYEQYF. The CDR3 bases are TGTGCCAGCAGCTTAGAGGGCCTAGCGGGAGGCCTTTTGTTCTACGAGCAGTACTTC.

This clonotype was recorded many times. The V gene is TRBV11-3, the J gene TRBJ2-7; maybe TRBD2 (6 bases). The CDR3 length is 15 residues. Trimming pared 1 base from V and 4 bases from J, leaving 14 bases between. Germline-derived CDR1 and CDR2 are SGHNT and YENEEA. CDR3 sequence: CASSLGAGSQYEQYF. CDR3 DNA: TGTGCCAGCAGCTTAGGCGCCGGGAGTCAATACGAGCAGTACTTC.

This clonotype was seen many times. This sequence joins TRBV12-3 or TRBV12-4 and TRBJ1-6, with D possibly matching TRBD1 (5 bases). The CDR3 consists of 14 residues. Between the trimmed V and J ends, which lost 6 bases and 7 bases, there was a span of 13 bases. CDR3 nucleotides: TGTGCCAGCAGCCTTGGGGCCAGGAATTCACCCCTCCACTTT. Translating it yields CASSLGARNSPLHF.

This clonotype was seen a few times. J is TRBJ2-7 and V is TRBV4-1; a weak D match, TRBD2 (6 bases). The V gene lost 0 bases and the J gene lost 1 base, with 10 bases spanning the gap. Germline V gives CDR1 MGHRA, CDR2 YSYEKL. The CDR3 loop spans 15 amino acids. The CDR3 sequence: CASSQDLAPSYEQYF. The CDR3 DNA is TGCGCCAGCAGCCAAGATCTAGCGCCGTCCTACGAGCAGTACTTC.

This clonotype appeared a few times. The chain is built from TRBV4-1 and TRBJ2-2, with a tentative D call TRBD1 (6 bases). The CDR3 is 16 amino acids. With 0 bases removed from V and 3 bases from J, the gap between germline ends came to 11 bases. The germline V gene encodes CDR1 MGHRA and CDR2 YSYEKL. CDR3 sequence reads: CASSQDADSYTGELFF. In DNA, the CDR3 is TGCGCCAGCAGCCAAGATGCGGACAGCTACACCGGGGAGCTGTTTTTT.

In regard to this clonotype: This may arise from a read error, as a much more abundant clone is one base away. The chain uses TRBV27 and TRBJ2-5; D is uncertain. CDR3 size: 13 residues. Germline V gene sequence: CDR1 MNHEY, CDR2 SMNVEV (reference sequence). The V gene lost 4 bases and the J gene lost 2 bases, with 8 bases spanning the gap. In DNA, the CDR3 is TGTGCCAGCAGTTACCACGAACAAGAGACCCAGTACTTC. It codes for CASSYHEQETQYF.

This clonotype was recorded at least ten times. The chain uses TRBV28 and TRBJ2-7; 7 nucleotides agree with TRBD1. CDR3 length equals 12 residues. The V gene's germline CDR1 is MDHEN and CDR2 SYDVKM. Germline trimming cut 9 bases from V and 3 bases from J; bases unmatched to any gene: 5. CDR3 bases: TGTGCCAGTTGGGACAGAGACTACGAGCAGTACTTC. Translation gives CASWDRDYEQYF.

This clonotype was observed at least ten times. The V and J genes are TRBV6-5 and TRBJ1-1; TRBD1 is a possible D gene (6 bases). This CDR3 contains 16 residues. CDR1 MNHEY and CDR2 SVGAGI come from the germline V gene. V dropped 0 bases and J dropped 5 bases, with 16 bases sitting between them. This CDR3 is CASSYSKGGGGTEAFF. The DNA for the CDR3 is TGTGCCAGCAGTTACTCGAAAGGGGGTGGGGGGACTGAAGCTTTCTTT.

The sample holds a few counts of this clonotype. V usage is TRBV6-2 or TRBV6-3 and J usage is TRBJ2-2, with 7 bases that match TRBD1. J gave up 3 bases and V 6 bases, and 7 bases lay outside the gene matches. The CDR3 sequence is 15 residues long. In germline, CDR1 is MNHEY, CDR2 SVGEGT. CDR3: CASRNDRVDTGELFF. CDR3 nucleotide sequence: TGTGCCAGCAGAAACGACAGGGTCGACACCGGGGAGCTGTTTTTT.

The J gene is TRBJ2-3, the V gene TRBV11-2; D is undetermined. Deletions cut 5 bases from V and 5 bases from J, with 11 bases between. Per the germline V gene, CDR1 is SGHAT and CDR2 is FQNNGV. There are 13 residues in the CDR3. The DNA for the CDR3 is TGTGCCAGCAGCAGTCGTCAGGTAGATACGCAGTATTTT. Translated, it gives CASSSRQVDTQYF.